The 9 T cell receptor beta chains below were found in one sample sequenced in a study of control samples from healthy donors and cancer patients. Sequencing was performed with immunoSEQ multiplex PCR; in TCRdb, only in-frame clones are kept and a portion is missing. The sample holds about 93,000 clones; around 90% are singletons and the top ten take approximately 15%. Sequenced: blood. The receptors here all came from a woman in her seventies in good health.

The chain has TRBV11-2 and TRBJ2-7, with D perhaps TRBD2 (6 bases). The CDR3 length is 12 residues. Germline V gene sequence: CDR1 SGHAT, CDR2 FQNNGV. Between the trimmed V and J ends, which lost 5 bases and 7 bases, there was a span of 12 bases. CDR3 sequence (DNA): TGTGCCAGCAGCCGCAGGGCGGGGGAGCAGTACTTC. Its protein product is CASSRRAGEQYF.

CDR3 amino acids: CASSLGQTQETQYF. In nucleotides, the CDR3 is TGTGCCAGCAGCTTGGGACAGACCCAAGAGACCCAGTACTTC. This chain uses TRBV5-4 with TRBJ2-5; D is possibly TRBD1 (5 bases). Germline lookup yields CDR1 SGHNT and CDR2 YYREEE (reference sequence). The CDR3 is made up of 14 amino acids. V shed 0 bases and J shed 1 base, with 7 bases lying between them.

The chain recombines TRBV5-1 with TRBJ2-2; D is possibly TRBD2 (5 bases). Trimming left V 4 bases short and J 1 base short, with 11 bases between. The CDR3 consists of 15 residues. Looked up from germline, CDR1 is SGHRS and CDR2 is YFSETQ. CDR3 protein: CASSPSRGNTGELFF. CDR3 in DNA: TGCGCCAGCAGCCCGTCCCGGGGGAACACCGGGGAGCTGTTTTTT.

The J gene is TRBJ2-2, the V gene TRBV5-5, with D hard to call. The CDR3 has 13 residues. CDR1 SGHKS and CDR2 YYEKEE come from the germline V gene (reference sequence). Trimming removed 1 base from V and 5 bases from J, with 6 bases in between. CDR3 residues: CASSLSPTGELFF. CDR3 nucleotides: TGTGCCAGCAGCTTGTCTCCAACCGGGGAGCTGTTTTTT. Full variable domain (rest looked up from reference TRBV5-5 and TRBJ2-2): DAGVTQSPTHLIKTRGQQVTLRCSPISGHKSVSWYQQVLGQGPQFIFQYYEKEERGRGNFPDRFSARQFPNYSSELNVNALLLGDSALYLCASSLSPTGELFFGEGSRLTVL.

The chain links TRBV5-4 to TRBJ1-6; 8 bases are shared with TRBD1. CDR3 length equals 14 residues. Germline loops: CDR1 SGHNT, CDR2 YYREEE (reference sequence). After removal of 5 bases from V and 8 bases from J, the junction contained 6 bases not matched to a gene. CDR3 residues: CASRPGQDYSPLHF. The CDR3 bases are TGTGCCAGCAGGCCGGGACAGGACTATTCACCCCTCCACTTT.

CDR3: CASSVTSGGADYNEQFF. As DNA, the CDR3 is TGTGCCAGCAGCGTCACTAGCGGGGGGGCGGATTACAATGAGCAGTTCTTC. The chain employs TRBV9 and TRBJ2-1, with 13 nucleotides matching TRBD2. With V trimmed by 2 bases and J by 4 bases, 6 bases remained unmatched. CDR3 length: 17 residues. In germline, CDR1 is SGDLS, CDR2 YYNGEE.

The chain carries TRBV3-1 (or the pseudogene TRBV3-2) and TRBJ1-2; no clear D. Germline CDR1 LGHDT, CDR2 YNNKEL (reference sequence). Trimming left V 0 bases short and J 8 bases short, with 4 bases between. CDR3 length: 11 residues. DNA for the CDR3: TGTGCCAGCAGCCAAGAGGAGGGCTACACCTTC. It is translated as CASSQEEGYTF.

This clone was counted only a few times. The chain uses TRBV4-1 and TRBJ2-1; 12 bases agree with TRBD2. The CDR3 spans 17 residues. Germline V lookup: CDR1 MGHRA, CDR2 YSYEKL. The trim removed 1 base at V and 2 bases at J, leaving 3 bases unmatched. The CDR3: CASSQGSSGGAYNEQFF. The CDR3 DNA reads as TGCGCCAGCAGCCAAGGGTCTAGCGGGGGGGCCTACAATGAGCAGTTCTTC.

The V call is TRBV24-1, the J call TRBJ1-5, with 7 bases aligning to TRBD1. Germline V lookup: CDR1 KGHDR, CDR2 SFDVKD. There are 13 residues in the CDR3. V trimming: 6 bases; J trimming: 9 bases; junction bases outside the gene matches: 7. This CDR3 is CATSPRGSGPQHF. For the CDR3, the DNA is TGTGCCACCAGTCCCAGGGGGTCAGGGCCCCAGCATTTT.